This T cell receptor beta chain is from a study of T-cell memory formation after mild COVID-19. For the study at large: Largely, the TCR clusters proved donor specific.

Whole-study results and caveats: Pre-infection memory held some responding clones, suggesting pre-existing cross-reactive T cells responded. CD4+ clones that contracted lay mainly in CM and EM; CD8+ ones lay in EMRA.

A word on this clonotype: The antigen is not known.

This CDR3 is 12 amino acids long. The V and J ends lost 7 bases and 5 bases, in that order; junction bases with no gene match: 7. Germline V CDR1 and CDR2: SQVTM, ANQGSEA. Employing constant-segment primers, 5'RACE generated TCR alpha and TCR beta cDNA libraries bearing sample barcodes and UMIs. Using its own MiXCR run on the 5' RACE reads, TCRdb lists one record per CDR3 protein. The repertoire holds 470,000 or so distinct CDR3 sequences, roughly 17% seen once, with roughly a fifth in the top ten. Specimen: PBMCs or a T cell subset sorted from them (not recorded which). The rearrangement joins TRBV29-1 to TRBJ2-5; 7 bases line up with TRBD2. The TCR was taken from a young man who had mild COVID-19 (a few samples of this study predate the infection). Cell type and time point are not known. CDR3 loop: CSAGRGVETQYF. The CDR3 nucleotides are TGCAGCGCCGGACGGGGGGTCGAGACCCAGTACTTC.